The TCR beta chain under discussion was sequenced for a study of blood T cell repertoires in COVID-19. Study information: Acute-phase and convalescent COVID-19 samples originated in the United States, Italy and Spain. PBMCs, B-cell-depleted T cells, or T cells were the source of the cDNA or gDNA that made up the material.

The J segment lost 0 bases and the V segment lost 4 bases, leaving 6 bases of the junction unmatched. Per the germline V gene, CDR1 is MNHNS and CDR2 is SASEGT. CDR3 size: 16 residues. Participants spanned ages about 18 to 95 years and resided in about 24 US areas. In the original workflow: Amplifying reference gene primers gave estimates of nucleated cell counts. The protocol was immunoSEQ multiplex PCR, while the TCRdb copy is restricted to in-frame clones and leaves out a portion. The V and J calls and clone size come from that table; D and trimming were worked out from the DNA. The sample holds some 300,000 clones, around nine tenths seen once.

The sequence was collected from a woman younger than 45 who had been exposed to COVID-19. The chain recombines TRBV6-1 with TRBJ1-5, with 7 positions matching TRBD1. The sample was PBMCs or T cells enriched from blood (not recorded which). The CDR3 sequence is CASSVGTDYSNQPQHF. The CDR3 DNA follows: TGTGCCAGCAGTGTAGGGACAGATTATAGCAATCAGCCCCAGCATTTT.